This T cell receptor beta chain emerged from a study of T cells expressing NK-cell markers. CDR3 length equals 15 residues. Per germline, CDR1 SQVTM and CDR2 ANQGSEA. TCRdb re-called the 5' RACE reads; one entry per CDR3 protein, DNA not given. Its table records about 5,100 distinct CDR3 sequences. This clonotype is identified as medium-sized (0.01 to 0.1%) from frequency. No antigen is known for it. The study's findings and limits: The same clonotypes also predominated in the CD3+CD56-NKG2C+ fraction of several donors.

Specimen: blood T cells: a sorted CD56 or NKG2C T cell subset, CD4+ or CD8+ T cells, or bulk PBMC T cells (not recorded which). The chain carries TRBV29-1 and TRBJ2-7; TCRdb designates TRBD1, a call that cannot be tested without DNA. This receptor was taken from a young man in good health. Here the CDR3 reads CSVESRDRNSYEQYF.